This T cell receptor beta chain was recorded in a study of blood T cell repertoires in COVID-19. Across the whole study: The origin of the acute and convalescent COVID-19 samples was the United States, Italy and Spain. Sources were T cells, B-cell-depleted T cells, or PBMCs; the material itself was cDNA or gDNA.

The CDR3 totals 14 residues. The germline CDR1 and CDR2 sequences are MRHNA and SNTAGT. The V and J ends lost 7 bases and 4 bases respectively, with 16 bases between them. Original data processing: Cell counts per sample came from amplifying reference gene primers. The method was immunoSEQ multiplex PCR; TCRdb's version includes in-frame clones alone and lacks a portion of them. V, J and clone size are taken as reported in that table, and D and trimming were inferred from the DNA itself. Of more than 95,000 clones listed, over 75% are singletons. The receptor comes from a man aged 50 to 60 with acute or convalescent COVID-19. The sequencing sample was made of peripheral blood. The J gene is TRBJ1-1, the V gene TRBV6-4; D is unclear. In DNA, the CDR3 is TGTGCCAGCAAAAAAACTAATACACTCACTGAAGCTTTCTTT. The encoded protein is CASKKTNTLTEAFF.